Sequencing of this T cell receptor (beta chain) was carried out in a study of blood T cell repertoires in COVID-19. Across the study: Researchers got acute and convalescent COVID-19 samples from the United States, Italy and Spain.

The method was immunoSEQ multiplex PCR; TCRdb's version includes in-frame clones alone and lacks a portion of them. The sample shows 30,000 to 40,000 clones, 80% to 95% of them seen only once. Concerning this clone itself: The junction differs from germline at one of its ends, possibly a read error.

The CDR3 length is 14 residues. Per the germline V gene, CDR1 is MNHEY and CDR2 is SVGAGI. Source material: peripheral blood. V and J are TRBV6-5 and TRBJ1-1; 8 bases line up with TRBD1. This receptor was identified in a male donor with active COVID-19. For the CDR3, the DNA is TGTGCCAGCAAGACAGGGGAATGGTTTACTGCAGCTTTCTTT. Protein: CASKTGEWFTAAFF.